The 8 T cell receptor beta chains below all came from one sample that was sequenced in a study of cytomegalovirus exposure and HLA in healthy donors. The study ran its PCR with 60 Vbeta and 13 Jbeta primers. TCRdb's table, derived via immunoSEQ multiplex PCR, lists solely in-frame clones and lacks some. The profile shows some 120,000 clones, about 16% of them singletons. The sequencing sample was made of PBMCs. All receptors derive from a woman in her late teens or twenties in good health and CMV-seronegative.

This clone was recorded a few times. The chain uses TRBV15 and TRBJ1-5; 7 positions match TRBD1. CDR1 LNHNV and CDR2 YYDKDF come from the germline V gene (reference sequence). The ends lost 0 bases at V and 4 bases at J; junction bases unmatched: 9. This CDR3 has 17 amino acids. The CDR3 loop reads CATSRDLPGQRNQPQHF. The CDR3 coding sequence is TGTGCCACCAGCAGAGATTTACCGGGACAGAGAAATCAGCCCCAGCATTTT.

This clone has more than one count but fewer than ten. V and J are TRBV7-9 and TRBJ1-4; D is ambiguous. The ends were cut back, 1 base at V and 8 bases at J, with 8 bases in the middle. The CDR3 has 13 residues. Looked up from germline, CDR1 is SEHNR and CDR2 is FQNEAQ (reference sequence). The DNA of the CDR3 is TGTGCCAGCAGCTTAGGCGCGGGGGAAAAACTGTTTTTT. As protein: CASSLGAGEKLFF.

The chain has TRBV7-8 and TRBJ2-7; D is perhaps TRBD1 (5 bases). V was pared by 9 bases and J by 0 bases, with 18 bases between. The length of the CDR3 is 15 residues. The germline CDR1 and CDR2 sequences are SGHVS and FQNEAQ. Written as DNA, the CDR3 is TGTGCCAGTGTCTGGGGCGGAGCTAGCTCCTACGAGCAGTACTTC. Its protein product is CASVWGGASSYEQYF. Full variable domain (remainder filled in from reference TRBV7-8 and TRBJ2-7): GAGVSQSPRYKVAKRGQDVALRCDPISGHVSLFWYQQALGQGPEFLTYFQNEAQLDKSGLPSDRFFAERPEGSVSTLKIQRTQQEDSAVYLCASVWGGASSYEQYFGPGTRLTVT.

This clone was found a few times. The chain recombines TRBV27 with TRBJ2-3, with 12 bases fitting TRBD2. Germline lookup yields CDR1 MNHEY and CDR2 SMNVEV (reference sequence). The CDR3 loop spans 14 amino acids. V was clipped by 9 bases and J by 3 bases; unmatched bases: 4. The CDR3 reads CASRGLAGTDTQYF. CDR3 DNA: TGTGCCAGTAGAGGACTAGCGGGGACAGATACGCAGTATTTT.

The J gene is TRBJ2-1, the V gene TRBV4-1; TRBD1 matches 10 bases. V lost 0 bases to trimming and J lost 6 bases; unmatched junction nucleotides: 14. This CDR3 region has 19 residues. CDR1 and CDR2 from the germline V gene are MGHRA and YSYEKL. The CDR3 loop is CASSQDLNFMGQGTNEQFF. In nucleotides, the CDR3 is TGCGCCAGCAGCCAAGATTTGAATTTTATGGGACAGGGGACCAATGAGCAGTTCTTC.

This clone has only a few counts. V usage is TRBV6-1 and J usage is TRBJ1-1; D perhaps matches TRBD1 (6 bases). Trimming took off 6 bases at V and 4 bases at J, with 18 bases between the two ends. Germline V lookup: CDR1 MNHNS, CDR2 SASEGT. This CDR3 is built from 15 residues. The CDR3 DNA follows: TGTGCCAGCAGGACCTGGGGGGGCGGGGGCACTGAAGCTTTCTTT. Translation gives CASRTWGGGGTEAFF.

This clone was observed a handful of times. This chain links TRBV29-1 with TRBJ2-5, with D possibly matching TRBD2 (5 bases). The CDR3 sequence is 12 residues long. Germline CDR1 is SQVTM and CDR2 is ANQGSEA. V gave up 4 bases and J gave up 5 bases, with 11 bases separating them. The CDR3 loop reads CSVGPGGETQYF. In DNA form, the CDR3 reads TGCAGCGTTGGCCCAGGCGGGGAGACCCAGTACTTC.

In its sample, this clone was seen a few times. V and J are TRBV6-5 and TRBJ2-5; 9 bases fit TRBD2. Germline V gene lookup returns CDR1 MNHEY and CDR2 SVGAGI. The J segment lost 5 bases and the V segment lost 6 bases, leaving 7 bases of the junction unmatched. The length of the CDR3 is 14 residues. Here the CDR3 reads CASSRGGAEETQYF. The CDR3 DNA is TGTGCCAGCAGCCGCGGGGGGGCCGAGGAGACCCAGTACTTC.